The 21 T cell receptor beta chains below were found in one sample sequenced in a study of CD8 T cells in ankylosing spondylitis. TCRdb re-analysed the 5' RACE reads in MiXCR, keeping a single row per CDR3 protein. The repertoire holds approximately 400,000 distinct CDR3 sequences, with roughly a quarter as singletons. Study-wide results and limits: Within ankylosing spondylitis blood, a TCR beta motif made up of seven to nine highly homologous variants appeared to be characteristic.

Their target antigens are unknown. What was sequenced was blood, either unsorted or a sorted T cell fraction (not recorded which). Every receptor here comes from a male donor with ankylosing spondylitis.

This clonotype was counted at least ten times. The chain recombines TRBV7-9 with TRBJ2-1; D uncertain. The V end lost 1 base, the J end lost 5 bases, and 12 bases lay between the germline ends. This CDR3 has 15 amino acids. Germline-derived CDR1 and CDR2 are SEHNR and FQNEAQ (reference sequence). The CDR3 loop is CASSLGNLLHNEQFF. The CDR3 nucleotides read TGTGCCAGCAGCTTAGGGAATCTACTGCACAATGAGCAGTTCTTC.

This clonotype was seen more than once but under ten times. The J gene is TRBJ1-2, the V gene TRBV2; 7 nucleotides agree with TRBD1. The CDR3 sequence is 13 residues long. Germline V lookup: CDR1 SNHLY, CDR2 FYNNEI. V gave up 5 bases and J gave up 6 bases; unmatched junction bases: 6. The CDR3 sequence is CASSIQGSHGYTF. CDR3 sequence (DNA): TGTGCCAGCAGTATACAGGGGAGCCATGGCTACACCTTC.

The J gene is TRBJ2-7, the V gene TRBV20-1; 7 positions match TRBD1. Germline CDR1 DFQATT, CDR2 SNEGSKA (reference sequence). The CDR3 runs 12 residues. With 6 bases clipped from V and 5 bases from J, the junction kept 7 bases outside the gene matches. The CDR3 DNA follows: TGCAGTGCCAGCGACAGGGCCGACGAGCAGTACTTC. Translating gives CSASDRADEQYF.

The chain has TRBV12-3 or TRBV12-4 and TRBJ2-2; D possibly corresponds to TRBD2 (5 bases). V lost 6 bases and J 4 bases, leaving 15 bases between the germline ends. This CDR3 is built from 15 residues. The CDR3 DNA sequence: TGTGCCAGCAGAATAAGATGGGAGCGCACCGGGGAGCTGTTTTTT. Amino acid sequence: CASRIRWERTGELFF.

The J gene is TRBJ2-7, the V gene TRBV5-6; the D is unclear. The CDR3 runs 16 residues. Looked up from germline, CDR1 is SGHDT and CDR2 is YYEEEE. V was clipped by 2 bases and J by 7 bases, with 22 bases between them. The CDR3: CASSFLGVSTLGEQYV. The DNA of the CDR3 is TGTGCCAGCAGCTTTCTTGGGGTATCCACCCTGGGGGAGCAGTACGTC.

The chain couples TRBV5-1 to TRBJ2-7; 8 bases are shared with TRBD2. CDR1 is SGHRS and CDR2 is YFSETQ in the germline V gene. After removal of 4 bases from V and 5 bases from J, the junction contained 8 bases not matched to a gene. The CDR3 runs 14 residues. The DNA for the CDR3 is TGCGCCAGCAGCCCCTTTGGAGCGGGAGACGAGCAGTACGTC. It specifies CASSPFGAGDEQYV.

The gene calls are TRBV5-1 and TRBJ2-5; D possibly matches TRBD1 or TRBD2 (6 bases each). Germline V gives CDR1 SGHRS, CDR2 YFSETQ. The CDR3 runs 16 residues. Trimming left V 0 bases short and J 1 base short, with 13 bases between. CDR3 nucleotides: TGCGCCAGCAGCTTGGACACACAGGGAGGCCAAGAGACCCAGTACTTC. Its protein is CASSLDTQGGQETQYF.

This clonotype has only a few counts. The chain joins TRBV4-2 to TRBJ2-1; 9 nucleotides line up with TRBD1. From germline, CDR1 is LGHNA and CDR2 YNFKEQ. The CDR3 is made up of 16 amino acids. The junction had 6 bases not matched to a gene; V was cut back by 5 bases and J by 1 base. The CDR3 sequence is CASSGGDRDSYNEQFF. The CDR3 region has the DNA TGTGCCAGCAGCGGAGGGGACAGGGATTCCTACAATGAGCAGTTCTTC.

This rearrangement joins TRBV2 to TRBJ2-1; no firm D call. Germline V CDR1 and CDR2: SNHLY, FYNNEI. V lost 7 bases, J lost 0 bases, and 10 bases lay in between. The CDR3 is 14 amino acids. The CDR3 DNA reads as TGTGCCAGCAACGGCCAAAGCTCCTACAATGAGCAGTTCTTC. Residues: CASNGQSSYNEQFF.

V is TRBV18 and J is TRBJ2-4; D is unresolved. V lost 1 base and J 5 bases, leaving 9 bases between the germline ends. There are 14 residues in the CDR3. Germline assignment: CDR1 KGHSH and CDR2 LQKENI. In DNA form, the CDR3 reads TGTGCCAGCTCACCACGAAATTCTGAAAACATTCAGTACTTC. It is translated as CASSPRNSENIQYF.

Only a few counts were recorded for this clonotype. V usage is TRBV2 and J usage is TRBJ2-1, with 11 nucleotides matching TRBD2. The CDR3 extends over 16 amino acids. V lost 6 bases, J lost 0 bases, and 4 bases stayed unmatched. Looked up from germline, CDR1 is SNHLY and CDR2 is FYNNEI. CDR3 coding DNA: TGTGCCAGCAGGGAGACTAGCGGGACCTCCTACAATGAGCAGTTCTTC. Encoded protein: CASRETSGTSYNEQFF.

The chain employs TRBV11-3 and TRBJ2-3, with D possibly TRBD1 on 6 matching bases. CDR1 and CDR2 from the germline V gene are SGHNT and YENEEA. Trimming stripped 0 bases from V and 2 bases from J, with 9 bases between. This CDR3 comprises 15 residues. CDR3 nucleotide sequence: TGTGCCAGCAGCTTAGAAGGGACACCCACAGATACGCAGTATTTT. Translation gives CASSLEGTPTDTQYF.

The J gene is TRBJ2-2, the V gene TRBV12-3 or TRBV12-4; tentative D call: TRBD1 (6 bases). V was pared by 5 bases and J by 5 bases, with 12 bases between. The CDR3 extends over 14 amino acids. CDR3 nucleotide sequence: TGTGCCAGCAGTCATGGGGGACAAACCGGGGAGCTGTTTTTT. Translating it yields CASSHGGQTGELFF.

As regards this clonotype: The final CDR3 position lacks the conserved phenylalanine or tryptophan, pointing to a likely read error. The rearrangement links TRBV5-1 to TRBJ2-5; TRBD1 agrees at 10 bases. J was trimmed by 7 bases and V by 4 bases; bases with no gene match: 10. This CDR3 is built from 15 residues. Germline assignment: CDR1 SGHRS and CDR2 YFSETQ. The CDR3 coding sequence is TGCGCCAGCAGCGATCCGGGACAGGGGACATCGACCCAGTACTAC. This translates into CASSDPGQGTSTQYY.

This clonotype was seen a handful of times. The gene calls are TRBV28 and TRBJ2-7; 9 bases align to TRBD1. Germline V gene data show CDR1 as MDHEN and CDR2 as SYDVKM. The trim removed 2 bases at V and 4 bases at J, leaving 15 bases unmatched. The CDR3 consists of 18 residues. The CDR3 DNA reads TGTGCCAGCAGTTTAGACCGGGACAGGGTCAGAGGGCATTACGAGCAGTACGTC. Amino acids: CASSLDRDRVRGHYEQYV.

V usage is TRBV13 and J usage is TRBJ2-1; 8 bases are a match to TRBD2. Germline CDR1 and CDR2: PRHDT and FYEKMQ (reference sequence). With V trimmed by 5 bases and J by 12 bases, 9 bases remained unmatched. The CDR3 is made up of 13 amino acids. CDR3 in DNA: TGTGCCAGCAGCCCCCGGGGCCGGGGGGGGCAGTTCTTC. This gives the protein CASSPRGRGGQFF. The full variable domain, its missing parts supplied by reference TRBV13 and TRBJ2-1, is AAGVIQSPRHLIKEKRETATLKCYPIPRHDTVYWYQQGPGQDPQFLISFYEKMQSDKGSIPDRFSAQQFSDYHSELNMSSLELGDSALYFCASSPRGRGGQFFGPGTRLTVL.

This chain uses TRBV5-1 with TRBJ1-5; D is uncertain. Germline V gene lookup returns CDR1 SGHRS and CDR2 YFSETQ. V dropped 1 base and J dropped 7 bases, with 12 bases sitting between them. This CDR3 is built from 14 residues. CDR3 residues: CASSLNGPGQPQHF. The CDR3 nucleotides are TGCGCCAGCAGCTTGAACGGGCCGGGGCAGCCCCAGCATTTT.

This clonotype has only a few counts. The chain joins TRBV10-3 to TRBJ1-5; TRBD1 matches 10 bases. J lost 7 bases, V lost 6 bases, and 6 bases had no gene match. The CDR3 sequence is 14 residues long. Germline values: CDR1 ENHRY, CDR2 SYGVKD. CDR3 bases: TGTGCCATCAGGGGGACAGGGGAAGACCAGCCCCAGCATTTT. Its protein product is CAIRGTGEDQPQHF.

The gene calls are TRBV12-3 or TRBV12-4 and TRBJ2-3; tentatively, D is TRBD2 (5 bases). CDR3 length equals 18 residues. V lost 0 bases and J lost 4, with 20 bases in between. This CDR3 is CASSLAQVLAGVPDTQYF. Written as DNA, the CDR3 is TGTGCCAGCAGTTTAGCACAAGTCCTAGCCGGGGTCCCAGATACGCAGTATTTT.

This clonotype was counted between two and nine times. The CDR3 region has the DNA TGTGCCAGCAGCCCGGCCGAAGGGGCGCGGGGCTACACCTTC. Translating it yields CASSPAEGARGYTF. The V and J genes are TRBV28 and TRBJ1-2; TRBD1 is a possible D gene (5 bases). V was shortened by 6 bases and J by 8 bases, with 19 bases between the two germline ends. The germline gives CDR1 MDHEN, CDR2 SYDVKM. CDR3 length: 14 amino acids.

The chain couples TRBV7-9 to TRBJ1-5, with a possible D match to TRBD1 (5 bases). This CDR3 is 15 amino acids long. The germline gives CDR1 SEHNR, CDR2 FQNEAQ (reference sequence). Trimming shortened V by 5 bases and J by 3 bases, and 14 bases separated the two germline ends. CDR3 sequence reads: CASSPQGSNNQPQHF. In nucleotides, the CDR3 is TGTGCCAGCAGCCCCCAGGGATCTAACAATCAGCCCCAGCATTTT.